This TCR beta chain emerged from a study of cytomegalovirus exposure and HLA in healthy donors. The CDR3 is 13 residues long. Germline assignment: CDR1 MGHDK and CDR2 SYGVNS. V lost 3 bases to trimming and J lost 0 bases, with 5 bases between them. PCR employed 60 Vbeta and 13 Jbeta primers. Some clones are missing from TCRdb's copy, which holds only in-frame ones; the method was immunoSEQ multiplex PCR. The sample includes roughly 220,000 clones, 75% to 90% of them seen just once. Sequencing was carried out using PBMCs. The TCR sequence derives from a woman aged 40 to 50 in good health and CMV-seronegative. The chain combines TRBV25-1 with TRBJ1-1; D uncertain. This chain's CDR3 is CASSDVMNTEAFF. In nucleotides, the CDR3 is TGTGCCAGCAGTGATGTTATGAACACTGAAGCTTTCTTT. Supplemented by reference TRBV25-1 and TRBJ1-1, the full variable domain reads EADIYQTPRYLVIGTGKKITLECSQTMGHDKMYWYQQDPGMELHLIHYSYGVNSTEKGDLSSESTVSRIRTEHFPLTLESARPSHTSQYLCASSDVMNTEAFFGQGTRLTVV.